A single T cell receptor (beta chain) is shown here with its context. These data belong to a study of blood T cell repertoires in COVID-19. Germline V gene data show CDR1 as GTSNPN and CDR2 as SVGIG (reference sequence). This CDR3 has 16 residues. The V and J ends lost 2 bases and 1 base respectively, with 18 bases between them. Assay used: immunoSEQ multiplex PCR; TCRdb lists only in-frame clones, some missing. The repertoire holds 95,000 to 150,000 clones, with 86% as singletons. The origin of this receptor is a middle-aged man with acute or convalescent COVID-19. The sample comprised peripheral blood. The J gene is TRBJ2-7, the V gene TRBV30; D gene uncertain. DNA of the CDR3: TGTGCCTGGAGTAGCGTTGGCAGTGCTCTTTCCTACGAGCAGTACTTC. Amino acid sequence: CAWSSVGSALSYEQYF.